This TCR beta chain was captured by sequencing in a study of cytomegalovirus exposure and HLA in healthy donors. Study at large: Assignment to the Caucasian-associated ancestry cluster applied to approximately 80% of the approximately 400 genotyped donors.

Findings and caveats of the study: According to the study, about 180 TCR beta chains were cytomegalovirus-associated.

Every donor was a healthy person donating bone marrow. This CDR3 has 12 residues. The germline V gene has CDR1 SGHTS and CDR2 YDEGEE. V gave up 5 bases and J gave up 4 bases, with 9 bases separating them. The primer mix had 60 Vbeta and 13 Jbeta primers. Repertoires were generated with immunoSEQ multiplex PCR, while TCRdb's copy carries only in-frame clones and drops some. This table holds 150,000 or so clones, more than 70% found once. Turning to this clone: Its antigen is unknown.

The V call is TRBV5-8, the J call TRBJ2-5; the D gene is possibly TRBD1 (6 bases). The sequence was obtained from a male donor in good health and CMV-seropositive. Sequencing was done on a sample of PBMCs. The chain's CDR3 is CASRRGTETQYF. CDR3 nucleotides: TGTGCCAGCAGAAGGGGGACAGAGACCCAGTACTTC. The complete variable domain, with remaining parts taken from reference TRBV5-8 and TRBJ2-5, reads EAGVTQSPTHLIKTRGQQATLRCSPISGHTSVYWYQQALGLGLQFLLWYDEGEERNRGNFPPRFSGRQFPNYSSELNVNALELEDSALYLCASRRGTETQYFGPGTRLLVL.